This entry describes one T cell receptor beta chain. Its antigen is unknown. Generated by immunoSEQ multiplex PCR, the TCRdb table keeps only in-frame clones and is missing some. The sample holds approximately 150,000 clones, approximately 80% seen once. This sample was included in a study of cytotoxic CD8 clonotypes in ibrutinib-treated CLL. Study information: Patient counts were around 11 relapsed/refractory, over 14 treatment-naive and around 17 IGHV unmutated. When averaged across all of the samples, the counts came to approximately 250,000 productive templates and some 93,000 productive rearrangements. Once treatment had gone on for a median of around 11 months, range 6 to 36, response samples were drawn. Points from the study as a whole: Public clonotypes were rare and shrank or held steady on treatment.

This CDR3 region has 13 residues. Germline loops: CDR1 GTSNPN, CDR2 SVGIG (reference sequence). V was shortened by 1 base and J by 10 bases, with 16 bases between the two germline ends. The clonotype originates from a human donor with chronic lymphocytic leukemia. The specimen was PBMCs, collected after 24 months of ibrutinib treatment. The chain recombines TRBV30 with TRBJ1-1; D uncertain. CDR3 sequence (DNA): TGTGCCTGGAGTGGCCAGGAGGTGTTTGGAGCTTTCTTT. Protein: CAWSGQEVFGAFF.